The rows below give T cell receptor beta chains drawn from one sample of a study of regulatory T cells in long-lasting Graves disease. Each CDR3 protein gets one entry after TCRdb re-called the multiplex PCR reads with MiXCR. The sample holds 400,000 to 550,000 distinct CDR3 sequences, under 15% seen once. This sample was also put to use in a study of T cells in Graves' hyperthyroidism and ophthalmopathy.

Sequences were derived from peripheral blood mononuclear cells (PBMCs), sampled at new diagnosis, from a patient treated with antithyroid drugs. The origin of the receptors is a woman aged 25 to 39 with Graves disease. Both conserved end residues are part of each CDR3. A D gene is named only where the DNA matches it firmly. Clone size appears in some rows only: once, few, many, or a class for an expanded clone.

clone size: many
D gene: TRBD2
V gene: TRBV19
J gene: TRBJ2-6
CDR3 protein: CASSMRLSGSFGANVLTF
CDR3 DNA: TGTGCCAGTAGTATGCGACTGAGCGGGAGTTTTGGGGCCAACGTCCTGACTTTC

clone size: many
D gene: TRBD1
V gene: TRBV28
J gene: TRBJ1-5
CDR3 protein: CASRPSEGTGNNQPQHF
CDR3 DNA: TGTGCCAGCAGACCCAGTGAAGGGACAGGGAACAATCAGCCCCAGCATTTT

clone size: many
D gene: .
V gene: TRBV2
J gene: TRBJ2-1
CDR3 protein: CASSPGPMGEQFF
CDR3 DNA: TGTGCCAGCAGCCCGGGGCCTATGGGTGAGCAGTTCTTC

clone size: many
D gene: .
V gene: TRBV2
J gene: TRBJ2-7
CDR3 protein: CASNRDGYEQYF
CDR3 DNA: TGTGCCAGCAACCGGGACGGCTACGAGCAGTACTTC

clone size: few
D gene: .
V gene: TRBV19
J gene: TRBJ2-1
CDR3 protein: CASSIRDGTYNEQFF
CDR3 DNA: TGTGCCAGTAGTATCCGGGACGGGACCTACAATGAGCAGTTCTTC

clone size: many
D gene: TRBD1
V gene: TRBV10-3
J gene: TRBJ1-1
CDR3 protein: CAISNTGGATEAFF
CDR3 DNA: TGTGCCATCAGCAATACAGGGGGCGCGACTGAAGCTTTCTTT

clone size: .
D gene: TRBD2
V gene: TRBV13
J gene: TRBJ2-1
CDR3 protein: CASSGREGRSGSYNEQFF
CDR3 DNA: TGTGCCAGCAGCGGGCGGGAGGGCCGCTCAGGATCCTACAATGAGCAGTTCTTC

clone size: few
D gene: .
V gene: TRBV5-1
J gene: TRBJ2-7
CDR3 protein: CASSSAREQYF
CDR3 DNA: TGCGCCAGCAGCTCCGCACGCGAGCAGTACTTC

clone size: .
D gene: .
V gene: TRBV29-1
J gene: TRBJ2-4
CDR3 protein: CSVGENIQYF
CDR3 DNA: TGCAGCGTTGGGGAAAACATTCAGTACTTC

clone size: many
D gene: .
V gene: TRBV2
J gene: TRBJ2-2
CDR3 protein: CASSEIYAVTGNTGELFF
CDR3 DNA: TGTGCCAGCAGTGAAATCTACGCAGTGACAGGGAACACCGGGGAGCTGTTTTTT

clone size: few
D gene: .
V gene: TRBV29-1
J gene: TRBJ2-1
CDR3 protein: CSVEDPSPGGRINEQFF
CDR3 DNA: TGCAGCGTTGAAGATCCCTCGCCAGGGGGGCGCATCAATGAGCAGTTCTTC

clone size: many
D gene: TRBD2
V gene: TRBV28
J gene: TRBJ2-6
CDR3 protein: CASSPGTSSSGANVLTF
CDR3 DNA: TGTGCCAGCAGTCCCGGGACTAGCAGCTCTGGGGCCAACGTCCTGACTTTC

clone size: few
D gene: .
V gene: TRBV27
J gene: TRBJ2-1
CDR3 protein: CASNGVGGIRNEQFF
CDR3 DNA: TGTGCCAGCAATGGGGTGGGAGGCATTCGCAATGAGCAGTTCTTC

clone size: many
D gene: TRBD2
V gene: TRBV20-1
J gene: TRBJ2-1
CDR3 protein: CSARQGLAGSSYNEQFF
CDR3 DNA: TGCAGTGCTAGACAAGGGCTAGCGGGGAGCTCCTACAATGAGCAGTTCTTC

clone size: few
D gene: .
V gene: TRBV4-2
J gene: TRBJ2-2
CDR3 protein: CASSQDLVGGELFF
CDR3 DNA: TGTGCCAGCAGCCAAGATCTCGTGGGCGGGGAGCTGTTTTTT

clone size: .
D gene: .
V gene: TRBV7-2
J gene: TRBJ1-4
CDR3 protein: CASSGVGWGEKLFF
CDR3 DNA: TGTGCCAGCAGCGGGGTGGGGTGGGGGGAAAAACTGTTTTTT